This T cell receptor (beta chain) emerged from a study of shared clonotypes between healthy human individuals. Study-level findings and limits: It was the non-shared clonotypes that had lower generation probabilities than clonotypes shared by all four donors.

Comment on this clone: Its matching antigen is unknown.

An assay was performed, and its level was deep. In the original analysis: Sequence data from immunoSEQ were junction-only and lacked quality scores; consequently, filtering differed. Measured with immunoSEQ multiplex PCR; TCRdb has only the in-frame clones, and not every one. The DNA gave D and trimming, while V, J and clone size come from that table. The table includes 980,000 or so clones, around 80% detected once. The split of CD4+ cells yielded CD45RA+ naive and CD45RA-negative memory subsets. The germline V gene has CDR1 WNHNN and CDR2 SYGVQD (reference sequence). The CDR3 spans 14 residues. Trimming removed 4 bases from V and 1 base from J, with 9 bases in between.

The specimen was memory CD4+ T cells sorted from blood. Subset noted: CD45RA-negative fraction. This rearrangement joins TRBV10-1 to TRBJ2-3; D is possibly TRBD2 (5 bases). The clonotype originates from a man aged 18 to 30 in good health. CDR3 nucleotide sequence: TGCGCCAGCAGTGGGGAGAGGGGCACAGATACGCAGTATTTT. It is translated as CASSGERGTDTQYF.